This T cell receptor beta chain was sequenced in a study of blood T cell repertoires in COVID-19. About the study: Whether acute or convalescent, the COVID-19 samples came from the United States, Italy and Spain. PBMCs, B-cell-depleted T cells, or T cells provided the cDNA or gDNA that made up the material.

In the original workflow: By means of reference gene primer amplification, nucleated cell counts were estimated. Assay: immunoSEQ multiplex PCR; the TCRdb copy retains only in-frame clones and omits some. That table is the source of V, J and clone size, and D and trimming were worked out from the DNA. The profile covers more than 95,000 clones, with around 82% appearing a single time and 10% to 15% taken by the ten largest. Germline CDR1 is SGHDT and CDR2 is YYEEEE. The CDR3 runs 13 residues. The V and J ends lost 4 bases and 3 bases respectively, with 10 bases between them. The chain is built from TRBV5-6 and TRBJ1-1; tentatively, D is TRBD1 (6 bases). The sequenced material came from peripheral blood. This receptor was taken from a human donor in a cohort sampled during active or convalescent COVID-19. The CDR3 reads CASSRTGYTEAFF. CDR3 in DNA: TGTGCCAGCAGCCGAACAGGGTACACTGAAGCTTTCTTT. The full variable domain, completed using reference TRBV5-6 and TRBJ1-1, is DAGVTQSPTHLIKTRGQQVTLRCSPKSGHDTVSWYQQALGQGPQFIFQYYEEEERQRGNFPDRFSGHQFPNYSSELNVNALLLGDSALYLCASSRTGYTEAFFGQGTRLTVV.